The next 30 T cell receptor beta chains were all read from a single sample in a study of beta chain features in type 1 diabetes. General observations from the study: Among patients with Type 1 diabetes, TCRB CDR3s were moderately but significantly shorter in every one of the four CD4+ subsets.

These receptors lack a known antigen. cDNA synthesis used the whole RNA isolate, giving expressed TCRB sequences. The data were produced by immunoSEQ multiplex PCR, yet TCRdb's version contains in-frame clones alone and is incomplete. The table shows 250,000 to 350,000 clones, with 15% occurring only once. Sequencing was performed on naive CD4+ T cells from blood. Source of these receptors: a man aged 18-30 years with type 1 diabetes.

This clone was observed a few times. This sequence joins TRBV7-2 and TRBJ1-6, with D perhaps matching TRBD1 (5 bases). The length of the CDR3 is 15 residues. Per the germline V gene, CDR1 is SGHTA and CDR2 is FQGNSA. Trimming left V 2 bases short and J 7 bases short, with 12 bases between. The CDR3 loop is CASSLRGTGNSPLHF. DNA of the CDR3: TGTGCCAGCAGCTTACGGGGGACTGGGAATTCACCCCTCCACTTT. Full variable domain (outside the CDR3, taken from reference TRBV7-2 and TRBJ1-6): GAGVSQSPSNKVTEKGKDVELRCDPISGHTALYWYRQSLGQGLEFLIYFQGNSAPDKSGLPSDRFSAERTGGSVSTLTIQRTQQEDSAVYLCASSLRGTGNSPLHFGNGTRLTVT.

J is TRBJ2-3 and V is TRBV29-1; tentative D call: TRBD2 (6 bases). This CDR3 is 15 amino acids long. Deletions cut 8 bases from V and 0 bases from J, with 18 bases between. Germline loops: CDR1 SQVTM, CDR2 ANQGSEA. The CDR3 DNA reads TGCAGCTCCAAGGGACTTGTCGCTAGCACAGATACGCAGTATTTT. This sequence encodes CSSKGLVASTDTQYF.

The rearrangement links TRBV27 to TRBJ2-1; no clear D. Trimming took off 7 bases at V and 5 bases at J, with 18 bases between the two ends. CDR1 MNHEY and CDR2 SMNVEV come from the germline V gene (reference sequence). CDR3 length: 15 residues. The CDR3 nucleotides are TGTGCCAGCAAAACTCTCGGGTTAGTCGACAATGAGCAGTTCTTC. It specifies CASKTLGLVDNEQFF.

This clone was observed a handful of times. The V and J genes are TRBV9 and TRBJ2-7; TRBD1 is a possible D gene (6 bases). CDR1 and CDR2 (germline): SGDLS, YYNGEE. The CDR3 contains 14 residues. V shed 6 bases and J shed 5 bases, with 18 bases lying between them. CDR3 sequence (DNA): TGTGCCAGCAACGTCCAGGGGAATAGCCACGAGCAGTACTTC. This gives the protein CASNVQGNSHEQYF.

The chain carries TRBV7-8 and TRBJ1-1; 12 nucleotides match TRBD1. J gave up 4 bases and V 4 bases, and 10 bases lay outside the gene matches. Per the germline V gene, CDR1 is SGHVS and CDR2 is FQNEAQ. The CDR3 is made up of 17 amino acids. The CDR3 region has the DNA TGTGCCAGCAGCTCCCGAAGAGCGGGACAGGGGGCCACTGAAGCTTTCTTT. This sequence encodes CASSSRRAGQGATEAFF.

This clone was counted between two and nine times. The chain has TRBV30 and TRBJ1-2; D uncertain. V lost 0 bases to trimming and J lost 5 bases, with 10 bases between them. This CDR3 is built from 13 residues. From germline, CDR1 is GTSNPN and CDR2 SVGIG (reference sequence). CDR3 coding DNA: TGTGCCTGGAGTGTACTCGGGGTATATGGCTACACCTTC. Its protein is CAWSVLGVYGYTF.

The chain carries TRBV6-6 and TRBJ2-7; 11 nucleotides agree with TRBD2. Germline V lookup: CDR1 MNHNY, CDR2 SVGAGI (reference sequence). The CDR3 has 15 amino acids. The V gene end was trimmed by 0 bases and the J gene end by 7 bases; junction bases not matched to a gene: 5. CDR3: CASSYSTSGRYEQYF. DNA for the CDR3: TGTGCCAGCAGTTACTCAACTAGCGGGAGATATGAGCAGTACTTC.

The CDR3 DNA is TGTGCCAGCACTTTAGATACGCAGTATTTT. This sequence encodes CASTLDTQYF. The chain links TRBV2 to TRBJ2-3, with unresolved D. This CDR3 spans 10 amino acids. Trimming shortened V by 7 bases and J by 5 bases, and 4 bases separated the two germline ends. From germline, CDR1 is SNHLY and CDR2 FYNNEI. The full variable domain, rest sourced from reference TRBV2 and TRBJ2-3, is EPEVTQTPSHQVTQMGQEVILRCVPISNHLYFYWYRQILGQKVEFLVSFYNNEISEKSEIFDDQFSVERPDGSNFTLKIRSTKLEDSAMYFCASTLDTQYFGPGTRLTVL.

The chain carries TRBV29-1 and TRBJ1-2; D is perhaps TRBD1 (6 bases). Trimming cost V 6 bases and J 8 bases, with 19 bases left between them. The CDR3 length is 13 residues. CDR1 and CDR2 (germline): SQVTM, ANQGSEA. The CDR3 loop reads CSVDSILGQGYTF. The CDR3 DNA reads TGCAGCGTCGACTCGATCCTAGGACAGGGCTACACCTTC.

The genes are TRBV4-1 and TRBJ1-2, with no clear D. CDR1 and CDR2 from the germline V gene are MGHRA and YSYEKL. Trimming left V 0 bases short and J 4 bases short, with 12 bases between. The CDR3 is made up of 15 amino acids. CDR3 loop: CASSQDPTAPYGYTF. Here the CDR3 DNA reads TGCGCCAGCAGCCAAGATCCCACAGCCCCCTATGGCTACACCTTC.

In this sample, this clone turned up once. The rearrangement links TRBV6-5 to TRBJ1-2; TRBD1 might be the D (5 bases). Trimming shortened V by 2 bases and J by 4 bases, and 11 bases separated the two germline ends. This CDR3 has 14 amino acids. Looked up from germline, CDR1 is MNHEY and CDR2 is SVGAGI. For the CDR3, the DNA is TGTGCCAGCAGTTACCTAGGGGCAGGCTATGGCTACACCTTC. This sequence encodes CASSYLGAGYGYTF.

This clone was counted only a few times. The chain links TRBV18 to TRBJ2-7; 7 positions agree with TRBD1. Germline V lookup: CDR1 KGHSH, CDR2 LQKENI. The CDR3 spans 13 residues. V lost 3 bases, J lost 3 bases, and 2 bases stayed unmatched. The CDR3 sequence: CASSPDRDYEQYF. CDR3 sequence (DNA): TGTGCCAGCTCACCTGACAGGGACTACGAGCAGTACTTC.

The chain uses TRBV9 and TRBJ1-2; 7 bases are shared with TRBD1. V lost 4 bases to trimming and J lost 4 bases; unmatched junction nucleotides: 7. The CDR3 covers 14 residues. Germline CDR1 is SGDLS and CDR2 is YYNGEE. CDR3 nucleotides: TGTGCCAGCAGCTCTCAACGACAGGGCTATGGCTACACCTTC. Translating gives CASSSQRQGYGYTF. The variable domain in full, with the rest retrieved from reference TRBV9 and TRBJ1-2, is DSGVTQTPKHLITATGQRVTLRCSPRSGDLSVYWYQQSLDQGLQFLIQYYNGEERAKGNILERFSAQQFPDLHSELNLSSLELGDSALYFCASSSQRQGYGYTFGSGTRLTVV.

This clone was counted a few times. V is TRBV5-1 and J is TRBJ2-7; 7 bases line up with TRBD1. Looked up from germline, CDR1 is SGHRS and CDR2 is YFSETQ. CDR3 length equals 15 residues. V trimming: 0 bases; J trimming: 5 bases; junction bases outside the gene matches: 8. The CDR3 spells CASSLAGQGVHEQYF. The CDR3 region has the DNA TGCGCCAGCAGCTTGGCCGGCCAGGGGGTGCACGAGCAGTACTTC. The variable domain in full, completed from reference TRBV5-1 and TRBJ2-7, reads KAGVTQTPRYLIKTRGQQVTLSCSPISGHRSVSWYQQTPGQGLQFLFEYFSETQRNKGNFPGRFSGRQFSNSRSEMNVSTLELGDSALYLCASSLAGQGVHEQYFGPGTRLTVT.

V is TRBV5-1 and J is TRBJ2-3; the match to TRBD1 covers 8 bases. From germline, CDR1 is SGHRS and CDR2 YFSETQ. The V segment lost 4 bases and the J segment 4 bases; nucleotides outside the gene matches: 8. The CDR3 has 15 residues. The DNA for the CDR3 is TGCGCCAGCAGCCCCGGACAGGGAAGGGCAGATACGCAGTATTTT. Amino acid sequence: CASSPGQGRADTQYF.

The sample holds a few counts of this clone. This chain connects TRBV25-1 to TRBJ1-2, with D possibly being TRBD1 (5 bases). The V and J ends lost 1 base and 4 bases respectively, with 7 bases between them. The V gene's germline CDR1 is MGHDK and CDR2 SYGVNS. This CDR3 region has 13 residues. The CDR3 nucleotides read TGTGCCAGCAGTGAATGGACACCCTATGGCTACACCTTC. It is translated as CASSEWTPYGYTF.

This clone was seen only a few times. The chain joins TRBV7-9 to TRBJ2-1, with TRBD1 matching 7 bases. This CDR3 spans 19 amino acids. After removal of 4 bases from V and 3 bases from J, the junction contained 18 bases not matched to a gene. The germline gives CDR1 SEHNR, CDR2 FQNEAQ (reference sequence). CDR3 region: CASSYQQPRGPKNYNEQFF. The CDR3 nucleotides read TGTGCCAGCAGCTACCAACAACCTAGGGGGCCCAAGAACTACAATGAGCAGTTCTTC.

Turning to this clone: Within the sample, other DNA sequences also encode this same CDR3. The chain employs TRBV29-1 and TRBJ2-7; 7 nucleotides align to TRBD1. Germline V CDR1 and CDR2: SQVTM, ANQGSEA. The CDR3 extends over 11 amino acids. The trim removed 7 bases at V and 4 bases at J, leaving 4 bases unmatched. The CDR3 region has the DNA TGCAGCGCCGGGGACAGTTACGAGCAGTACTTC. This gives the protein CSAGDSYEQYF.

The sample holds a few counts of this clone. The V and J genes are TRBV5-6 and TRBJ1-2, with 7 bases aligning to TRBD1. Germline lookup yields CDR1 SGHDT and CDR2 YYEEEE. Trimming cost V 1 base and J 7 bases; bases outside gene matches: 4. The CDR3 runs to 13 residues. The CDR3 here is CASSLMQGVGYTF. The CDR3 DNA reads as TGTGCCAGCAGCTTGATGCAGGGGGTTGGCTACACCTTC.

This clone was counted between two and nine times. The J gene is TRBJ1-1, the V gene TRBV29-1; TRBD1 matches 7 bases. V trimming: 7 bases; J trimming: 0 bases; junction bases outside the gene matches: 5. The CDR3 extends over 13 amino acids. Germline-derived CDR1 and CDR2 are SQVTM and ANQGSEA. CDR3 protein: CSEKGQLNTEAFF. CDR3 in DNA: TGCAGCGAAAAGGGACAGCTGAACACTGAAGCTTTCTTT.

This clone was detected ten times or more. The V gene is TRBV4-3, the J gene TRBJ2-7; 9 positions match TRBD1. The CDR3 extends over 16 amino acids. V trimming: 0 bases; J trimming: 4 bases; junction bases outside the gene matches: 7. The germline V gene has CDR1 LGHNA and CDR2 YSLEER. In DNA, the CDR3 is TGCGCCAGCAGCCAAGATTTCGAGACAGGGGGGTACGAGCAGTACTTC. Amino acid sequence: CASSQDFETGGYEQYF.

The V and J genes are TRBV29-1 and TRBJ2-5; no definite D call. CDR3 length: 13 residues. Germline CDR1 SQVTM, CDR2 ANQGSEA. Trimming stripped 4 bases from V and 1 base from J, with 10 bases between. In DNA, the CDR3 is TGCAGCGTTGGATTGGTACTCCAAGAGACCCAGTACTTC. Translation: CSVGLVLQETQYF.

This clone has more than one count but fewer than ten. The CDR3 sequence: CASSLSLGSDQPQHF. In nucleotides, the CDR3 is TGTGCCAGCAGCTTGTCGCTCGGGTCTGATCAGCCCCAGCATTTT. The chain uses TRBV7-9 and TRBJ1-5; no clear D. The CDR3 totals 15 residues. Germline V CDR1 and CDR2: SEHNR, FQNEAQ (reference sequence). V was pared by 3 bases and J by 5 bases, with 14 bases between.

The rearrangement links TRBV28 to TRBJ2-7; 8 nucleotides agree with TRBD1. Germline CDR1 reads MDHEN; CDR2 reads SYDVKM. J lost 4 bases, V lost 6 bases, and 5 bases had no gene match. The CDR3 runs to 13 residues. The CDR3 protein is CASSPGGIYEQYF. The CDR3 DNA is TGTGCCAGCAGCCCAGGGGGCATATACGAGCAGTACTTC. Full variable domain (outside the CDR3, taken from reference TRBV28 and TRBJ2-7): DVKVTQSSRYLVKRTGEKVFLECVQDMDHENMFWYRQDPGLGLRLIYFSYDVKMKEKGDIPEGYSVSREKKERFSLILESASTNQTSMYLCASSPGGIYEQYFGPGTRLTVT.

There are a few counts of this clone. J is TRBJ2-7 and V is TRBV5-1, with D perhaps matching TRBD2 (7 bases). The germline V and J ends were trimmed by 0 bases and 0 bases, with 16 bases remaining between them. The CDR3 is 17 amino acids. CDR1 is SGHRS, CDR2 YFSETQ, per germline. CDR3 bases: TGCGCCAGCAGCTTGGTCGGGGGGCCAAGGTCCTCCTACGAGCAGTACTTC. Translated: CASSLVGGPRSSYEQYF.

This chain joins TRBV5-5 and TRBJ1-6, with D unresolved. Trimming left V 1 base short and J 4 bases short, with 12 bases between. CDR3 size: 16 residues. CDR1 SGHKS and CDR2 YYEKEE come from the germline V gene (reference sequence). CDR3 in DNA: TGTGCCAGCAGCTTGATCCTGGCGGAGTATAATTCACCCCTCCACTTT. Residues: CASSLILAEYNSPLHF. Full variable domain (missing parts from reference TRBV5-5 and TRBJ1-6): DAGVTQSPTHLIKTRGQQVTLRCSPISGHKSVSWYQQVLGQGPQFIFQYYEKEERGRGNFPDRFSARQFPNYSSELNVNALLLGDSALYLCASSLILAEYNSPLHFGNGTRLTVT.

CDR3 sequence reads: CASGFTGEYGANVLTF. As DNA, the CDR3 is TGTGCTAGTGGTTTTACAGGGGAATATGGGGCCAACGTCCTGACTTTC. The chain combines TRBV12-5 with TRBJ2-6, with 7 bases aligning to TRBD1. From germline, CDR1 is LGHNT and CDR2 FRNRAP. V lost 3 bases and J lost 3; bases outside the gene matches: 5. The CDR3 sequence is 16 residues long.

The J gene is TRBJ2-5, the V gene TRBV6-5, with 12 bases fitting TRBD2. The CDR3 is 15 amino acids. The J segment lost 10 bases and the V segment lost 4 bases, leaving 10 bases of the junction unmatched. CDR1 and CDR2 from the germline V gene are MNHEY and SVGAGI. CDR3 coding DNA: TGTGCCAGCAGTTTCCAAACCGGACTAGCGGGGATCCAGTACTTC. This encodes CASSFQTGLAGIQYF.

This clone was observed a handful of times. The chain carries TRBV20-1 and TRBJ1-1; 8 nucleotides line up with TRBD1. The germline CDR1 and CDR2 sequences are DFQATT and SNEGSKA (reference sequence). The CDR3 has 11 residues. V dropped 8 bases and J dropped 6; count of bases not matched to a gene: 5. The CDR3 loop is CSTGGLAEAFF. The CDR3 coding sequence is TGCAGTACAGGGGGTTTGGCTGAAGCTTTCTTT.

The chain carries TRBV21-1 and TRBJ2-7; the D segment call TRBD1 is taken from the table without a DNA check. TRBV21-1 is classified as a pseudogene. CDR3 length: 14 residues. CDR3: CASSKEKAGYEQYF. In DNA form, the CDR3 reads TGTGCCAGCAGCAAAGAAAAGGCAGGCTACGAGCAGTACTTC.